The text below deals with one T cell receptor (beta chain). The record originates from a study of molecular identifiers for immune sequencing clone quantification. TCRdb processed the PCR reads anew with MiXCR; each CDR3 protein has one entry. This table has some 320,000 distinct CDR3 sequences, over 20% appearing once. The sequenced material came from naive CD8+ T cells from blood, with Jurkat cell RNA spiked in. The subset: FACS-sorted CD8+CD4-CCR7+CD45RA+ naive T cells. This sequence was found in a human donor in good health. Some libraries in this study had Jurkat cell RNA spiked in.

CDR3 region: CASSHGQGIFPNTGELFF. CDR3 DNA: TGTGCCAGCAGCCACGGGCAGGGGATATTCCCCAACACCGGGGAGCTGTTTTTT. J is TRBJ2-2 and V is TRBV14, with D possibly being TRBD1 (6 bases). Germline V gives CDR1 SGHDN, CDR2 FVKESK. The CDR3 runs to 18 residues. Trimming shortened V by 3 bases and J by 2 bases, and 19 bases separated the two germline ends.